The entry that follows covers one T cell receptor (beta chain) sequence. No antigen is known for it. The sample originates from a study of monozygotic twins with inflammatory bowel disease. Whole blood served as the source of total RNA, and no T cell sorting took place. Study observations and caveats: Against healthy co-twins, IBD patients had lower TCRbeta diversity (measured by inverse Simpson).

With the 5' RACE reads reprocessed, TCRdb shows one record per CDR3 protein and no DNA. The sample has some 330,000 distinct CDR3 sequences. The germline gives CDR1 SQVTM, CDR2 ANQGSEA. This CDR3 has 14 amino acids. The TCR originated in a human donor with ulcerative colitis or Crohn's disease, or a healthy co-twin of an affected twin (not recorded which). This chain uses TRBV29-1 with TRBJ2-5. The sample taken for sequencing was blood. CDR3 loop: CSVEFASFIETQYF. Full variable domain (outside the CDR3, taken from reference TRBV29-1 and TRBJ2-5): SAVISQKPSRDICQRGTSLTIQCQVDSQVTMMFWYRQQPGQSLTLIATANQGSEATYESGFVIDKFPISRPNLTFSTLTVSNMSPEDSSIYLCSVEFASFIETQYFGPGTRLLVL.